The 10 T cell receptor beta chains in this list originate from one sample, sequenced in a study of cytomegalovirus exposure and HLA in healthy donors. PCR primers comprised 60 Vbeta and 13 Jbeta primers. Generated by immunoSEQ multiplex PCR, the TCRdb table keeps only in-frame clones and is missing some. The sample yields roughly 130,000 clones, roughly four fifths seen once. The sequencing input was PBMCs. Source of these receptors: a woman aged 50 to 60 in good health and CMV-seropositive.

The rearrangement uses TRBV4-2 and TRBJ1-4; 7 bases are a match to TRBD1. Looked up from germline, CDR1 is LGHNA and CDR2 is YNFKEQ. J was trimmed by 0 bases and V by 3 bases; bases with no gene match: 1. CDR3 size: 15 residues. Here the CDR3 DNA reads TGTGCCAGCAGCCAGGGGACAGCAACTAATGAAAAACTGTTTTTT. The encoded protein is CASSQGTATNEKLFF.

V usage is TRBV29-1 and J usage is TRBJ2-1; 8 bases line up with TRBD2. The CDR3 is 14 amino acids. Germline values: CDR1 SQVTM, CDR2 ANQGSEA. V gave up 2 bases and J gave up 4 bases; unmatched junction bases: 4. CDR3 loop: CSVEWRGEYNEQFF. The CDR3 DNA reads TGCAGCGTTGAATGGCGGGGGGAATACAATGAGCAGTTCTTC.

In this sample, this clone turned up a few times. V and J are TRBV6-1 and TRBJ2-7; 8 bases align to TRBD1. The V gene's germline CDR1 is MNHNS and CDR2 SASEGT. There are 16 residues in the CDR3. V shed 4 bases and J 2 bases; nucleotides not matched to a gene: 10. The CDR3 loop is CASSVRDRRTTYEQYF. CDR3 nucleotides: TGTGCCAGCAGTGTGAGGGACAGGCGCACGACCTACGAGCAGTACTTC.

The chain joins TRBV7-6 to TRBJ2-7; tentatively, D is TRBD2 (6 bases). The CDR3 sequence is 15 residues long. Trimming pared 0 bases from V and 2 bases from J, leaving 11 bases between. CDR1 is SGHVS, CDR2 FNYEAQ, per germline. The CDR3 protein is CASSLAARGTYEQYF. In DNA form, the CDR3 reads TGTGCCAGCAGCTTAGCCGCGCGGGGCACCTACGAGCAGTACTTC.

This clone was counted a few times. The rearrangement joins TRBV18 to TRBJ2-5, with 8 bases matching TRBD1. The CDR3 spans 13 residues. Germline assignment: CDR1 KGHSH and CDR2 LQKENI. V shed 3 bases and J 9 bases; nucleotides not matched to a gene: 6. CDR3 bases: TGTGCCAGCTCACCCGGACAGGGAGCCTCCCAGTACTTC. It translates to CASSPGQGASQYF. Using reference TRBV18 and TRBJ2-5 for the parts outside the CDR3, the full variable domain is NAGVMQNPRHLVRRRGQEARLRCSPMKGHSHVYWYRQLPEEGLKFMVYLQKENIIDESGMPKERFSAEFPKEGPSILRIQQVVRGDSAAYFCASSPGQGASQYFGPGTRLLVL.

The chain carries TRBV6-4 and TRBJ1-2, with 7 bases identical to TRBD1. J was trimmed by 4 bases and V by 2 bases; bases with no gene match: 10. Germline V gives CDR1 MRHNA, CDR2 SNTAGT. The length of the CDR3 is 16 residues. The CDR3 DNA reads TGTGCCAGCAGTGACCCGGAGAGGGGGCGCCCCTATGGCTACACCTTC. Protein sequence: CASSDPERGRPYGYTF.

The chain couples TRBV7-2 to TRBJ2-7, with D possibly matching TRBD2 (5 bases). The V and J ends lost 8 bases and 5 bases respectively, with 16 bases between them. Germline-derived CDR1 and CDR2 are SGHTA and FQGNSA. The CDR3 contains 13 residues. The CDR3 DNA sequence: TGTGCCAGCGCTTCGGGATTCGGGAACGAGCAGTACTTC. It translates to CASASGFGNEQYF.

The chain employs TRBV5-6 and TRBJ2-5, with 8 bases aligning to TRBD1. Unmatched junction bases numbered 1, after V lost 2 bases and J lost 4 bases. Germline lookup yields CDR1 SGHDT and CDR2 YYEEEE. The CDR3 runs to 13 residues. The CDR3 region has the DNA TGTGCCAGCAGCTTACAGGGGGGAGAGACCCAGTACTTC. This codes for CASSLQGGETQYF.

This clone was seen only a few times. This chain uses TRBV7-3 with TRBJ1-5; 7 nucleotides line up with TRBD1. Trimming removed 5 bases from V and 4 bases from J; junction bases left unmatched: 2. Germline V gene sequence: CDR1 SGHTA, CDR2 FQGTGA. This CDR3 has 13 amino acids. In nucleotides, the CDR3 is TGTGCCAGCAGCCCACAGGGGAATCAGCCCCAGCATTTT. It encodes CASSPQGNQPQHF.

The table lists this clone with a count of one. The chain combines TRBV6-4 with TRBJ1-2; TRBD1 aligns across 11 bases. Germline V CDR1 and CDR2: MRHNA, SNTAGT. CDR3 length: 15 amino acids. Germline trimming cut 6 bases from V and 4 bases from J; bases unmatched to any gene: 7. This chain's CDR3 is CASRIYGTGGYGYTF. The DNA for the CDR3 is TGTGCCAGCAGGATTTACGGGACAGGGGGCTATGGCTACACCTTC.